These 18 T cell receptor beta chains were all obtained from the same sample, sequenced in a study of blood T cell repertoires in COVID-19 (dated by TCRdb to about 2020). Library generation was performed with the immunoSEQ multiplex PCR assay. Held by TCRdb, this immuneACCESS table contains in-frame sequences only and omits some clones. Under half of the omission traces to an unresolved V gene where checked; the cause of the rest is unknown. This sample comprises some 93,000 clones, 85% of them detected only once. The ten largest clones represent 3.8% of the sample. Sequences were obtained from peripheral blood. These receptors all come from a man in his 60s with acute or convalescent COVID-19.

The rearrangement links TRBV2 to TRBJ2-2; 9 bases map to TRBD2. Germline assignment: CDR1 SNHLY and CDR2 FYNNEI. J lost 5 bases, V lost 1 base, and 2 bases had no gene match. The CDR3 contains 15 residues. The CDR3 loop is CASSEVAGETGELFF. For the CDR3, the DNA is TGTGCCAGCAGTGAAGTAGCGGGAGAGACCGGGGAGCTGTTTTTT.

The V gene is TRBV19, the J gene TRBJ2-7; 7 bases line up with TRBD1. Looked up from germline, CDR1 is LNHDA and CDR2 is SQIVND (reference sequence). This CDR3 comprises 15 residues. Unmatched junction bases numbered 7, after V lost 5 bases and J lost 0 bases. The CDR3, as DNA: TGTGCCAGTAGTCTTGGACAGGCACACTCCTACGAGCAGTACTTC. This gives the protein CASSLGQAHSYEQYF.

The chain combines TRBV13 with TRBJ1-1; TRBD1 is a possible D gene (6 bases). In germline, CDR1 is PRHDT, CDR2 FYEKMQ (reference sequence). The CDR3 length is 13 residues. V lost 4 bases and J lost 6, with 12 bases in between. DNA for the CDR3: TGTGCCAGCAGCTCAACAGGGTTTGCTGAAGCTTTCTTT. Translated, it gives CASSSTGFAEAFF.

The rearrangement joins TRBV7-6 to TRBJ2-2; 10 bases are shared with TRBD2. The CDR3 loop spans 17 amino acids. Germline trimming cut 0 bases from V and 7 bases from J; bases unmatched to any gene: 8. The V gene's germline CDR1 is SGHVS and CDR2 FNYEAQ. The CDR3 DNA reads TGTGCCAGCAGCTTAGCTACTAGCGGGAATTTCATCGGGGAGCTGTTTTTT. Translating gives CASSLATSGNFIGELFF.

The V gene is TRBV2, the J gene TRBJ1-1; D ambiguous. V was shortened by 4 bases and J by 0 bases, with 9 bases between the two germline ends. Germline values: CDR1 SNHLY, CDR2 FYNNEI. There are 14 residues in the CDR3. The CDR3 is CASSGREVNTEAFF. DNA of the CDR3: TGTGCCAGCAGTGGTAGGGAGGTGAACACTGAAGCTTTCTTT.

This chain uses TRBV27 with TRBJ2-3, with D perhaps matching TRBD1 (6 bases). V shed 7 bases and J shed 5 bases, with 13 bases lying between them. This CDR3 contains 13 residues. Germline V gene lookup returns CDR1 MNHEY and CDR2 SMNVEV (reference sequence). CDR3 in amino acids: CASTHRVGDTQYF. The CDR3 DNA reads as TGTGCCAGCACCCACAGGGTAGGAGATACGCAGTATTTT.

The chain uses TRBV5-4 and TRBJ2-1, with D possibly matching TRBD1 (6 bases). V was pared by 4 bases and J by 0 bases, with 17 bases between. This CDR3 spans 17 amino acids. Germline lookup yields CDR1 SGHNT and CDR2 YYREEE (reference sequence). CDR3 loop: CASSHPRDTSSYNEQFF. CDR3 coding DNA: TGTGCCAGCAGCCATCCCCGGGACACCAGCTCCTACAATGAGCAGTTCTTC. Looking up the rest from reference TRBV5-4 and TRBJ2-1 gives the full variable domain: ETGVTQSPTHLIKTRGQQVTLRCSSQSGHNTVSWYQQALGQGPQFIFQYYREEENGRGNFPPRFSGLQFPNYSSELNVNALELDDSALYLCASSHPRDTSSYNEQFFGPGTRLTVL.

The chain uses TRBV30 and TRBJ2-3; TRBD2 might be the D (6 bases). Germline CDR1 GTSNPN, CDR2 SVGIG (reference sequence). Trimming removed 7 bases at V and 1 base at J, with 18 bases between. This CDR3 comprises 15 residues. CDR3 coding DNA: TGTGCCTTAATCAAAGGCGGGACCGGCACAGATACGCAGTATTTT. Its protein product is CALIKGGTGTDTQYF.

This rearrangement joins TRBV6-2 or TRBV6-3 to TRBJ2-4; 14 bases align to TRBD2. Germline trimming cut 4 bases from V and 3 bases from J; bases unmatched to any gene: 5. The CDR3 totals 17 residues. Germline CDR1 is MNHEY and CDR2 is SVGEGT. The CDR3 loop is CASSSGLAGVGKNIQYF. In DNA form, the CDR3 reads TGTGCCAGCAGTTCGGGACTAGCGGGAGTGGGCAAAAACATTCAGTACTTC.

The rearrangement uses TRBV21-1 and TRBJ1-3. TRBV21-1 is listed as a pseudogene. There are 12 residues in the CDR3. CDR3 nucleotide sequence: TGTGCCAGCAGCAGACCTAGGAACACCATATATTTT. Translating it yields CASSRPRNTIYF.

The CDR3 spells CASSRESSGGAKNEQFF. DNA of the CDR3: TGTGCCAGCAGCCGGGAATCTAGCGGGGGGGCAAAGAATGAGCAGTTCTTC. J is TRBJ2-1 and V is TRBV4-2; the match to TRBD2 covers 12 bases. The length of the CDR3 is 17 residues. J was trimmed by 7 bases and V by 4 bases; bases with no gene match: 11. Germline V gene sequence: CDR1 LGHNA, CDR2 YNFKEQ.

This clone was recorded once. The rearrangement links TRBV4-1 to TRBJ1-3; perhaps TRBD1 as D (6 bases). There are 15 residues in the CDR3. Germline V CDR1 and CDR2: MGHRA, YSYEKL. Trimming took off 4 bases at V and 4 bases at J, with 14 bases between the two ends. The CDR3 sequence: CASSRGQTYGNTIYF. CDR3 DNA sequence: TGCGCCAGCAGCCGAGGACAGACCTACGGAAACACCATATATTTT.

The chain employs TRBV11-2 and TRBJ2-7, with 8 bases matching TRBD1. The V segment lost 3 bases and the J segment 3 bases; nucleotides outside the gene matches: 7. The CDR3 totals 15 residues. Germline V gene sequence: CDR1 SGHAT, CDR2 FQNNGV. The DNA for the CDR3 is TGTGCCAGCAGCTTGGGGACAGGCATGAACTACGAGCAGTACTTC. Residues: CASSLGTGMNYEQYF.

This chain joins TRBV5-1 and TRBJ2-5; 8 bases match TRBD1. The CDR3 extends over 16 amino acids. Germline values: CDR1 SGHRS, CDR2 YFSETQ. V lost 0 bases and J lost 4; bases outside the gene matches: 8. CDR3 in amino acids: CASSLDAGGAGETQYF. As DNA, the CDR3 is TGCGCCAGCAGCTTGGACGCAGGGGGCGCAGGAGAGACCCAGTACTTC.

DNA of the CDR3: TGTGCCTGGAGTGGAGGGCGAGGGACCCAGTACTTC. It specifies CAWSGGRGTQYF. The chain carries TRBV30 and TRBJ2-5, with D tentatively TRBD2 (5 bases). With 1 base removed from V and 7 bases from J, the gap between germline ends came to 10 bases. The CDR3 sequence is 12 residues long. The germline V gene has CDR1 GTSNPN and CDR2 SVGIG (reference sequence).

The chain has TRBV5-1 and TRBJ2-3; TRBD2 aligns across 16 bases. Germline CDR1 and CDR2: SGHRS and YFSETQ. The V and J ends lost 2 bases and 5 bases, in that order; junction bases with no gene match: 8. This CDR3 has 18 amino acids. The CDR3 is CASSFSTGTSGRVDTQYF. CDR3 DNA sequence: TGCGCCAGCAGCTTCTCTACCGGGACTAGCGGGAGGGTAGATACGCAGTATTTT.

CDR3 protein: CASSQDGGGGEYF. The CDR3 bases are TGTGCCAGCAGCCAAGATGGAGGCGGGGGGGAATACTTC. The chain combines TRBV3-1 (or the pseudogene TRBV3-2) with TRBJ2-4, with 9 positions matching TRBD2. The CDR3 has 13 residues. V gave up 0 bases and J gave up 16 bases; unmatched junction bases: 7. Germline V gives CDR1 LGHDT, CDR2 YNNKEL (reference sequence).

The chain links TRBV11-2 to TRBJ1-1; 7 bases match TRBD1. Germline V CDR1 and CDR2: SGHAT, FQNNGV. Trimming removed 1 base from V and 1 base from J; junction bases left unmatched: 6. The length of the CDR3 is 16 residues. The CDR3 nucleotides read TGTGCCAGCAGCTTAGTGGGCAGGGGGAAGAACACTGAAGCTTTCTTT. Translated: CASSLVGRGKNTEAFF.